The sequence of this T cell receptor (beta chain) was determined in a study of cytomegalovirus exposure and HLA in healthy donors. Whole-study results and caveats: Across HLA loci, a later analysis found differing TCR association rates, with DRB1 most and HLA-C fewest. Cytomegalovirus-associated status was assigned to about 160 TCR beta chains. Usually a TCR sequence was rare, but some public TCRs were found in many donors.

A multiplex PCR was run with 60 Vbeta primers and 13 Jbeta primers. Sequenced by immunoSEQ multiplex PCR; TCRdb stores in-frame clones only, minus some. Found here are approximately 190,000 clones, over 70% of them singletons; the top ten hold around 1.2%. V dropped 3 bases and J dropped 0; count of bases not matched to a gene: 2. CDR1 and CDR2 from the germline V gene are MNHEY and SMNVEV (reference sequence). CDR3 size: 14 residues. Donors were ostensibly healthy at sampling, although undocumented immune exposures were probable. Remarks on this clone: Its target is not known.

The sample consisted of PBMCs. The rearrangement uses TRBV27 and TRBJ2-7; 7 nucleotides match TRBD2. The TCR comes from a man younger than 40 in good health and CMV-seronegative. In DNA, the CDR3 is TGTGCCAGCAGTTTTGGGGGGGGCTCCTACGAGCAGTACTTC. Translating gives CASSFGGGSYEQYF.